This record looks at one TCR beta chain sequence and its context. The antigen is not known. This specimen belongs to a study of CD8+ T cells in alopecia areata. Extracted RNA was reverse transcribed, and the resulting cDNA served as sequencing template. Clones were sequenced by immunoSEQ multiplex PCR, and TCRdb holds only the in-frame ones, with some missing. The sample includes 110,000 or so clones, around 61% of them seen just once. Study-level points and caveats: The study found TCR sharing across patients less clear than in mice, possibly for HLA reasons. Normal skin's resident alphabeta T cells are also sequenced in scalp samples. Lesional tissue from the scalp (especially in alopecia totalis/universalis) showed higher clonality than normal scalp.

CDR3 size: 13 residues. CDR1 GTSNPN and CDR2 SVGIG come from the germline V gene (reference sequence). V was trimmed by 3 bases and J by 6 bases, leaving 11 bases between them. Sequencing was carried out using CD4+ T cells sorted from blood. This sequence joins TRBV30 and TRBJ1-4, with D unresolved. The sequence derives from a human donor in good health. In DNA, the CDR3 is TGTGCCTGGAGAAGTACCACCTATGAAAAACTGTTTTTT. Its translation: CAWRSTTYEKLFF.